This paragraph reports one T cell receptor (beta chain). Its antigen is unidentified. These data are taken from a study of siplizumab effects on memory and regulatory T cells. The CDR3 length is 16 residues. Trimming took 1 base from V and 3 from J, leaving 14 bases between them. CDR1 SGHVS and CDR2 FNYEAQ come from the germline V gene. Clones were read by immunoSEQ multiplex PCR, and TCRdb kept only the in-frame ones, dropping some. The data hold more than 85,000 clones, with more than 85% observed a single time. The study's findings and limits: Proliferating CD4+ or CD8+ clones, roughly 75-95% of them, lacked an assignable naive or memory phenotype. Reactions containing siplizumab showed mappable alloreactive CD4+ clones averaging approximately 73% Treg-derived, versus roughly 25% in controls. Proliferating Tregs taken from siplizumab cultures were not shown to have a confirmed suppressive function. Memory cells seemed less diverse than naive T cells, which also seemed major contributors to the alloresponse.

The chain couples TRBV7-6 to TRBJ2-3; D is possibly TRBD1 (6 bases). Specimen: CD4+ T cells sorted from blood. The receptor was isolated from a human donor in good health. Some clones in this sample may be carry-over from other donors' samples. CDR3 sequence: CASSLDGRGGTDTQYF. CDR3 coding DNA: TGTGCCAGCAGCTTAGATGGCAGGGGCGGAACAGATACGCAGTATTTT. The whole variable domain, filled in from reference TRBV7-6 and TRBJ2-3, reads GAGVSQSPRYKVTKRGQDVALRCDPISGHVSLYWYRQALGQGPEFLTYFNYEAQQDKSGLPNDRFSAERPEGSISTLTIQRTEQRDSAMYRCASSLDGRGGTDTQYFGPGTRLTVL.